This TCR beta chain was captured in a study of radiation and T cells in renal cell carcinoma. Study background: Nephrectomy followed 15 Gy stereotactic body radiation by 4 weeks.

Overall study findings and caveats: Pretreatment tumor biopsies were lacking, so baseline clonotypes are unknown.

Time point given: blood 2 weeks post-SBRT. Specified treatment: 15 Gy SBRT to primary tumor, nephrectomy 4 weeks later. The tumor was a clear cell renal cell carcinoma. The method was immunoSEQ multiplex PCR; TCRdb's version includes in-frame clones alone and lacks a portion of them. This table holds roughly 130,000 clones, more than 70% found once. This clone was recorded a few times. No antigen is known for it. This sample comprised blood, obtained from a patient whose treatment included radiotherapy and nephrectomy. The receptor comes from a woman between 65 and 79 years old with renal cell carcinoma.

CDR3 residues: CAISPGAREAFF. In nucleotides, the CDR3 is TGTGCCATCAGTCCAGGGGCCCGGGAAGCTTTCTTT. The genes are TRBV10-3 and TRBJ1-1; a weak D match, TRBD1 (6 bases). Germline CDR1 ENHRY, CDR2 SYGVKD. The V gene lost 5 bases and the J gene lost 8 bases, with 12 bases spanning the gap. The CDR3 is 12 amino acids.